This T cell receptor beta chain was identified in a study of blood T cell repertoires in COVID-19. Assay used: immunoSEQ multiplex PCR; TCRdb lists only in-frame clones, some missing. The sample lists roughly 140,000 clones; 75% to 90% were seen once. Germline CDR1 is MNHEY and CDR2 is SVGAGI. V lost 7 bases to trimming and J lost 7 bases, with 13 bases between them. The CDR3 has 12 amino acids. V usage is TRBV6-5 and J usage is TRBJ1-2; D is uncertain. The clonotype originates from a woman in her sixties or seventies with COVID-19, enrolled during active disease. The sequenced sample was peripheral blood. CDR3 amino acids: CASISPEGGYTF. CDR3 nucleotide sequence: TGTGCCAGCATCTCACCGGAGGGTGGCTACACCTTC.